Listed here are 22 T cell receptor beta chains from one sample, sequenced in a study of T cells in Graves' hyperthyroidism and ophthalmopathy. Amplified TCR beta CDR3 regions derived from RNA transcripts. HTBI primers drove first-round RT-PCR of the TCR CDR3. TCRdb fed the multiplex PCR reads into MiXCR, producing one record per CDR3 protein. The repertoire holds about 710,000 distinct CDR3 sequences, with 15% to 20% as singletons. The specimen sequenced was blood. All receptors derive from a man aged 18-30 years with Graves' hyperthyroidism.

This clonotype was recorded at least ten times. The CDR3 region has the DNA TGTGCCAGCAGTTCCCCCCGGACAGGGCAGGCCTACGAGCAGTACTTC. It specifies CASSSPRTGQAYEQYF. The V call is TRBV28, the J call TRBJ2-7; 8 bases fit TRBD1. Germline CDR1 and CDR2: MDHEN and SYDVKM. The CDR3 extends over 16 amino acids. After removal of 4 bases from V and 2 bases from J, the junction contained 10 bases not matched to a gene.

This clonotype has only a few counts. The chain recombines TRBV7-9 with TRBJ2-5; D ambiguous. This CDR3 has 12 residues. Per germline, CDR1 SEHNR and CDR2 FQNEAQ (reference sequence). V was pared by 1 base and J by 7 bases, with 7 bases between. CDR3: CASSLGRATQYF. As DNA, the CDR3 is TGTGCCAGCAGCTTAGGGCGCGCGACCCAGTACTTC.

In this sample, this clonotype turned up a few times. CDR3 sequence reads: CASSLGQGANSPLHF. The CDR3 nucleotides read TGTGCCAGCAGCTTGGGACAGGGGGCGAATTCACCCCTCCACTTT. The V and J genes are TRBV7-6 and TRBJ1-6, with 12 bases lining up with TRBD1. CDR3 length equals 15 residues. CDR1 and CDR2 (germline): SGHVS, FNYEAQ. J lost 7 bases, V lost 3 bases, and 1 base had no gene match.

The chain is built from TRBV20-1 and TRBJ2-1; 10 bases line up with TRBD2. The V gene end was trimmed by 3 bases and the J gene end by 5 bases; junction bases not matched to a gene: 7. Germline V gene sequence: CDR1 DFQATT, CDR2 SNEGSKA (reference sequence). The CDR3 has 15 residues. The CDR3 loop is CSARIAGGIHNEQFF. CDR3 coding DNA: TGCAGTGCTAGGATAGCGGGAGGTATACACAATGAGCAGTTCTTC.

This chain joins TRBV9 and TRBJ2-1; D may correspond to TRBD1 or TRBD2 (5 bases each). The germline V and J ends were trimmed by 2 bases and 8 bases, with 20 bases remaining between them. Germline values: CDR1 SGDLS, CDR2 YYNGEE. This CDR3 region has 16 residues. CDR3 sequence reads: CASSVLPGTSGHEQFF. The CDR3 bases are TGTGCCAGCAGCGTTCTTCCCGGGACGAGTGGCCATGAGCAGTTCTTC.

This clonotype was seen more than once but under ten times. This chain links TRBV28 with TRBJ1-1; tentative D call: TRBD1 (5 bases). This CDR3 spans 15 amino acids. Germline CDR1 reads MDHEN; CDR2 reads SYDVKM. Trimming cost V 1 base and J 0 bases, with 9 bases left between them. The CDR3 protein is CASSLYGGMNTEAFF. The CDR3 nucleotides are TGTGCCAGCAGTTTATATGGGGGGATGAACACTGAAGCTTTCTTT.

This clonotype was counted ten times or more. The rearrangement joins TRBV2 to TRBJ1-1; D may be TRBD1 (6 bases). The germline CDR1 and CDR2 sequences are SNHLY and FYNNEI. Trimming shortened V by 4 bases and J by 6 bases, and 12 bases separated the two germline ends. This CDR3 contains 13 residues. The CDR3 region has the DNA TGTGCCAGCAGTGGGGACAACGACGCTGAAGCTTTCTTT. Translating it yields CASSGDNDAEAFF.

This clonotype has only a few counts. This chain uses TRBV28 with TRBJ2-7, with D perhaps matching TRBD1 (6 bases). The CDR3 has 16 amino acids. V lost 2 bases and J lost 0, with 14 bases in between. Germline CDR1 MDHEN, CDR2 SYDVKM. CDR3 bases: TGTGCCAGCAGTTTACAGGGGACCGTCAGCTCCTACGAGCAGTACTTC. Translation gives CASSLQGTVSSYEQYF.

This clonotype was detected many times. V usage is TRBV7-2 and J usage is TRBJ1-1, with no clear D. Germline lookup yields CDR1 SGHTA and CDR2 FQGNSA. V was cut by 5 bases and J by 3 bases, with 19 bases left in between. The CDR3 is 16 residues long. CDR3 DNA sequence: TGTGCCAGCAGCCCTGTCTTTCGGAGGAAGGACACTGAAGCTTTCTTT. Translating gives CASSPVFRRKDTEAFF. Using reference TRBV7-2 and TRBJ1-1 for the parts outside the CDR3, the full variable domain is GAGVSQSPSNKVTEKGKDVELRCDPISGHTALYWYRQSLGQGLEFLIYFQGNSAPDKSGLPSDRFSAERTGGSVSTLTIQRTQQEDSAVYLCASSPVFRRKDTEAFFGQGTRLTVV.

This clonotype was recorded many times. The genes are TRBV27 and TRBJ2-5, with 7 bases lining up with TRBD1. V shed 5 bases, J shed 2 bases, and the junction held 5 bases outside the gene matches. Germline V gene sequence: CDR1 MNHEY, CDR2 SMNVEV (reference sequence). The CDR3 has 14 residues. The CDR3 spells CASSTRDRQETQYF. As DNA, the CDR3 is TGTGCCAGCAGTACACGGGACAGACAAGAGACCCAGTACTTC.

The chain joins TRBV6-1 to TRBJ1-1; D not resolved. Germline V lookup: CDR1 MNHNS, CDR2 SASEGT. CDR3 length: 14 amino acids. Trimming removed 6 bases from V and 5 bases from J, with 16 bases in between. The CDR3 DNA reads TGTGCCAGCAGGGACTCTTGGGTGATGACTGAAGCTTTCTTT. Amino acids: CASRDSWVMTEAFF.

The V call is TRBV18, the J call TRBJ1-1; 8 positions match TRBD1. Trimming at V came to 3 bases and at J to 3 bases, leaving 9 bases not matched to a gene. Germline assignment: CDR1 KGHSH and CDR2 LQKENI. The CDR3 extends over 16 amino acids. The CDR3 DNA follows: TGTGCCAGCTCACCTCAACTTCAGGGGGCTCACACTGAAGCTTTCTTT. It translates to CASSPQLQGAHTEAFF.

The genes are TRBV9 and TRBJ1-4, with 7 bases identical to TRBD1. Trimming took 2 bases from V and 7 from J; bases not matched to a gene: 8. There are 15 residues in the CDR3. Germline CDR1 reads SGDLS; CDR2 reads YYNGEE. CDR3 in amino acids: CASSVAQGRVEKLFF. CDR3 coding DNA: TGTGCCAGCAGCGTTGCACAGGGGAGGGTTGAAAAACTGTTTTTT. The entire variable domain, with the rest obtained from reference TRBV9 and TRBJ1-4, is as follows: DSGVTQTPKHLITATGQRVTLRCSPRSGDLSVYWYQQSLDQGLQFLIQYYNGEERAKGNILERFSAQQFPDLHSELNLSSLELGDSALYFCASSVAQGRVEKLFFGSGTQLSVL.

The chain carries TRBV18 and TRBJ1-1; 8 bases are shared with TRBD1. Germline values: CDR1 KGHSH, CDR2 LQKENI. Trimming at V came to 5 bases and at J to 3 bases, leaving 2 bases not matched to a gene. CDR3 length equals 13 residues. The CDR3 bases are TGTGCCAGCTCAGCGGACAGGGACACTGAAGCTTTCTTT. Encoded protein: CASSADRDTEAFF.

The table lists this clonotype with many counts. This sequence joins TRBV28 and TRBJ1-2; 8 nucleotides agree with TRBD1. The CDR3 spans 14 residues. The V gene's germline CDR1 is MDHEN and CDR2 SYDVKM. V lost 6 bases to trimming and J lost 6 bases; unmatched junction nucleotides: 9. Written as DNA, the CDR3 is TGTGCCAGCAGACCTTCGGACAGGGACAATGGCTACACCTTC. Amino acid sequence: CASRPSDRDNGYTF.

This clonotype has a handful of counts. This chain uses TRBV27 with TRBJ2-6, with D uncertain. Germline V gives CDR1 MNHEY, CDR2 SMNVEV (reference sequence). This CDR3 is built from 16 residues. Trimming removed 5 bases at V and 0 bases at J, with 11 bases between. CDR3 protein: CASSPSLPSGANVLTF. The CDR3 nucleotides read TGTGCCAGCAGTCCAAGTCTCCCCTCTGGGGCCAACGTCCTGACTTTC.

This clonotype was counted many times. V gene TRBV29-1 combines with J gene TRBJ1-2; 8 positions agree with TRBD1. CDR1 and CDR2 from the germline V gene are SQVTM and ANQGSEA. Unmatched junction bases numbered 6, after V lost 6 bases and J lost 3 bases. There are 13 residues in the CDR3. In nucleotides, the CDR3 is TGCAGCGTGGCTCAGGGGGCTTACTATGGCTACACCTTC. This encodes CSVAQGAYYGYTF.

The J gene is TRBJ2-3, the V gene TRBV9; no definite D call. The V end lost 0 bases, the J end lost 0 bases, and 5 bases lay between the germline ends. The CDR3 length is 14 residues. Germline V lookup: CDR1 SGDLS, CDR2 YYNGEE. This CDR3 is CASSVASSTDTQYF. CDR3 nucleotides: TGTGCCAGCAGCGTAGCATCTAGCACAGATACGCAGTATTTT.

There are many counts of this clonotype. The chain is built from TRBV28 and TRBJ1-1; maybe TRBD1 (5 bases). The germline gives CDR1 MDHEN, CDR2 SYDVKM. V shed 8 bases and J shed 0 bases, with 22 bases lying between them. The CDR3 covers 17 residues. CDR3: CASDSLRQGPMNTEAFF. For the CDR3, the DNA is TGTGCCAGCGATTCTCTCCGGCAGGGCCCGATGAACACTGAAGCTTTCTTT.

CDR3 loop: CASSMYRKGTQYF. CDR3 DNA sequence: TGTGCCAGCAGCATGTACAGGAAAGGCACGCAGTATTTT. The chain couples TRBV7-3 to TRBJ2-3, with TRBD1 as a possible D gene (5 bases). The CDR3 length is 13 residues. In germline, CDR1 is SGHTA, CDR2 FQGTGA. Trimming removed 5 bases at V and 9 bases at J, with 15 bases between.

There are many counts of this clonotype. V gene TRBV4-2 combines with J gene TRBJ1-3; 9 bases fit TRBD1. J gave up 8 bases and V 4 bases, and 3 bases lay outside the gene matches. Germline CDR1 and CDR2: LGHNA and YNFKEQ. This CDR3 has 13 amino acids. This chain's CDR3 is CASSRTGADTIYF. The DNA for the CDR3 is TGTGCCAGCAGCCGGACAGGGGCCGACACCATATATTTT.

There are many counts of this clonotype. The CDR3 is CASSLTSAVGLSNEQFF. CDR3 bases: TGTGCCAGCAGCTTAACTAGCGCCGTTGGGTTAAGCAATGAGCAGTTCTTC. The rearrangement uses TRBV7-3 and TRBJ2-1; TRBD2 is a possible D gene (5 bases). This CDR3 has 17 residues. The germline V gene encodes CDR1 SGHTA and CDR2 FQGTGA. Deletions cut 0 bases from V and 6 bases from J, with 18 bases between.